This entry describes one T cell receptor beta chain. The germline V gene encodes CDR1 LGHNT and CDR2 FRNRAP. CDR3 length: 16 amino acids. Deletions cut 3 bases from V and 2 bases from J, with 13 bases between. The data belong to a study of blood T cell repertoires in COVID-19. Study in general: PBMCs, B-cell-depleted T cells, or T cells were the source of the cDNA or gDNA that made up the material.

Original analysis: Estimation of nucleated cell counts relied on the amplification of reference gene primers. Assay: immunoSEQ multiplex PCR; the TCRdb copy retains only in-frame clones and omits some. From that table come the V and J calls and clone size; the DNA was used to work out D and trimming. The sample lists some 64,000 clones, roughly 87% occurring once. The chain recombines TRBV12-5 with TRBJ2-2; tentative D call: TRBD1 (6 bases). The sequence was collected from a man in his fifties or sixties with active COVID-19. Sequenced: peripheral blood. The CDR3 region is CASGFSGTLNTGELFF. Here the CDR3 DNA reads TGTGCTAGTGGTTTCTCCGGGACATTAAACACCGGGGAGCTGTTTTTT. Full variable domain (outside the CDR3, taken from reference TRBV12-5 and TRBJ2-2): DARVTQTPRHKVTEMGQEVTMRCQPILGHNTVFWYRQTMMQGLELLAYFRNRAPLDDSGMPKDRFSAEMPDATLATLKIQPSEPRDSAVYFCASGFSGTLNTGELFFGEGSRLTVL.